The clone carrying this T cell receptor (beta chain) was seen at least ten times. One entry per CDR3 protein, called by TCRdb with MiXCR from the 5' RACE reads. The repertoire consists of around 50,000 distinct CDR3 sequences, with 5.5% to 7.5% occurring once and the leading ten covering over 9.5%. The data originate from a study of T cells after yellow fever vaccination. Overall study findings and caveats: The secondary T-cell response peaked on day 5, not day 15, but was weaker.

This specimen consisted of PBMCs, either bulk or a sorted T-cell subset (CD4+, CD8+, memory, or dextramer-sorted; not recorded which), obtained 45 days after the yellow fever booster vaccination. The clonotype comes from a young man who received the YFV17D yellow fever vaccine.

The CDR3 loop is CSVYDSYTEAFF. The CDR3 DNA sequence: TGCAGTGTTTACGACAGCTACACTGAAGCTTTCTTT. The chain is built from TRBV20-1 and TRBJ1-1; a possible D gene is TRBD1 (5 bases). V lost 7 bases and J 3 bases, leaving 12 bases between the germline ends. Germline CDR1 reads DFQATT; CDR2 reads SNEGSKA (reference sequence). This CDR3 is 12 amino acids long.